This is a list of T cell receptor beta chains from one sample in a study of T cells after yellow fever vaccination. Via MiXCR, TCRdb re-called the 5' RACE reads, giving one row per CDR3 protein. The table lists under 150,000 distinct CDR3 sequences, about 7.7% of them singletons. The specimen comprised CD4+ T cells sorted from PBMCs, sampled 5 days after the yellow fever booster vaccination. These receptors were obtained from a young man who received the YFV17D yellow fever vaccine. Both conserved end residues are part of each CDR3. A D gene is named only where the DNA matches it firmly. Some rows have no size entry. The others give once, few or many, or a class for an expanded clone.

clone_size d_call cdr3_length j_call v_call cdr3_nt cdr3_aa
many - 19 TRBJ2-5 TRBV7-2 TGTGCCAGCAGCTTAGCCTCAACCCTACGGGCGGCCTTACAAGAGACCCAGTACTTC CASSLASTLRAALQETQYF
many - 18 TRBJ2-1 TRBV6-2/TRBV6-3 TGTGCCAGCAGTTACTCGCTAGTTGAGGGGTTGTCCTACAATGAGCAGTTCTTC CASSYSLVEGLSYNEQFF
- - 13 TRBJ1-2 TRBV10-3 TGTACCATCAGTTTATCTGGGTTTTACGGCTACACCTTC CTISLSGFYGYTF
many - 14 TRBJ2-1 TRBV7-2 TGTGCCAGCAGCTCGCCCCCTGAGAAGAATGAGCAGTTCTTC CASSSPPEKNEQFF
many - 15 TRBJ2-7 TRBV7-2 TGTGCCAGCAGCTCAGCGGGACAAGGAGGATACGAGCAGTACTTC CASSSAGQGGYEQYF
many - 14 TRBJ2-3 TRBV7-8 TGTGCCAGCAGCTTAGTCGGGAGAGTAGATACGCAGTATTTT CASSLVGRVDTQYF
many TRBD2 15 TRBJ2-2 TRBV7-2 TGTGCCAGCAGCTTTTTAGCGGGAGCTACCGGGGAGCTGTTTTTT CASSFLAGATGELFF
many TRBD1 17 TRBJ2-5 TRBV2 TGTGCCAGCAGTTCCGACAGGGGGCCCGCCCAGGGAGAGACCCAGTACTTC CASSSDRGPAQGETQYF
- TRBD1 16 TRBJ2-1 TRBV5-4 TGTGCCAGCAGCTTTAAGGGACAGGGTTCTTACGGTGAGCAGTTCTTC CASSFKGQGSYGEQFF
few - 14 TRBJ2-3 TRBV5-1 TGCGCCAGCAGAGACACAGGCGGTTCAGATACGCAGTATTTT CASRDTGGSDTQYF
many TRBD2 21 TRBJ2-3 TRBV12-3/TRBV12-4 TGTGCCAGCAGTTTTAGAGGGAGGGGACTAGCGGGAGAAGATCTCACAGATACGCAGTATTTT CASSFRGRGLAGEDLTDTQYF
- TRBD1 14 TRBJ1-1 TRBV20-1 TGCAGTGCTGTTTCCGGGACAGGGAACACTGAAGCTTTCTTT CSAVSGTGNTEAFF
few - 15 TRBJ1-6 TRBV5-4 TGTGCCAGCAGCTTGGCTAGGGGAAGAGAGTCACCCCTCCACTTT CASSLARGRESPLHF
- TRBD1 13 TRBJ2-7 TRBV15 TGTGCCACCAGCAGAGCAGACAGGGGAAAGCAGTACTTC CATSRADRGKQYF
many TRBD1 18 TRBJ2-1 TRBV28 TGTGCCAGCAGTTTTGCTCGTCCGCGGACAGGGGTGGGCAATGAGCAGTTCTTC CASSFARPRTGVGNEQFF
many TRBD1 13 TRBJ1-1 TRBV7-9 TGTGCCAGCAGTGGGACAGGGAACTCTGAAGCTTTCTTT CASSGTGNSEAFF
many - 13 TRBJ1-5 TRBV20-1 TGCAGTGCTACCGGGACACACAATCAGCCCCAGCATTTT CSATGTHNQPQHF
many - 15 TRBJ2-3 TRBV5-6 TGTGCCAGCAGCTTGTACCGGAGAAGCACAGATACGCAGTATTTT CASSLYRRSTDTQYF
- - 13 TRBJ2-7 TRBV6-1 TGTGCCAGCATCAGTGCCAATCCCGGCGAGCAGTACTTC CASISANPGEQYF
- - 18 TRBJ1-5 TRBV20-1 TGCAGTGCTAGAGCCACGGGAGGGCGGAGCCATAGCAATCAGCCCCAGCATTTT CSARATGGRSHSNQPQHF
many TRBD2 13 TRBJ2-5 TRBV30 TGTGCCTTCCATCGGCGGGAGGCTGAGACCCAGTACTTC CAFHRREAETQYF
many TRBD2 15 TRBJ2-1 TRBV2 TGTGCCAGCACCAGACTAGCGGGAGTCAACAATGAGCAGTTCTTC CASTRLAGVNNEQFF
many - 14 TRBJ2-5 TRBV5-6 TGTGCCAGCAGCCGGGGGCAATCCCAAGAGACCCAGTACTTC CASSRGQSQETQYF
many TRBD1 15 TRBJ1-2 TRBV16 TGTGCCAGCAGAAGCCGACAGGGGGGAAACTATGGCTACACCTTC CASRSRQGGNYGYTF
many - 15 TRBJ2-7 TRBV7-2 TGTGCCAGCAGCGCGCAACTACAAACCCCCCACGAGCAGTACTTC CASSAQLQTPHEQYF
many - 14 TRBJ2-1 TRBV20-1 TGCAGTGCTGTCCGACAGTACCCCTACAATGAGCAGTTCTTC CSAVRQYPYNEQFF
many - 15 TRBJ2-1 TRBV6-5 TGTGCCAGCAGTTACGGCCCGACAGAATACAATGAGCAGTTCTTC CASSYGPTEYNEQFF
many TRBD2 15 TRBJ2-6 TRBV6-2/TRBV6-3 TGTGCCAGCGGGACTATGGAGGCTGGGGCCAACGTCCTGACTTTC CASGTMEAGANVLTF
many TRBD1 14 TRBJ1-1 TRBV10-3 TGTGCCATCAGTCCCGAACAGGGGGTCTCTGAAGCTTTCTTT CAISPEQGVSEAFF
many - 14 TRBJ2-1 TRBV7-3 TGTGCCAGCAGAAAGGGGAGCTCCTACAATGAGCAGTTCTTC CASRKGSSYNEQFF
- - 12 TRBJ2-3 TRBV7-2 TGTGCCAGCAGCTCTAACGGGGGTACGCAGTATTTT CASSSNGGTQYF
- - 15 TRBJ2-3 TRBV7-9 TGTGCCAGCAGCTTAGGGCGGAGGAGCACAGATACGCAGTATTTT CASSLGRRSTDTQYF
many TRBD2 17 TRBJ2-2 TRBV6-1 TGTGCCAGCAGAGGGTTGGGGGGGGAGCAGGCCACCGGGGAGCTGTTTTTT CASRGLGGEQATGELFF
- - 12 TRBJ2-1 TRBV5-1 TGCGCCAGCAGCTTGGGGAACGATGAGCAGTTCTTC CASSLGNDEQFF
many - 14 TRBJ2-7 TRBV20-1 TGCAGTGCCCGTCCCGGGACTCACGCCGGGGAGCAGTACTTC CSARPGTHAGEQYF
- - 15 TRBJ2-5 TRBV3-1 TGTGCCAGCAGCCAATGGCCCCCCAAGACGGAGACCCAGTACTTC CASSQWPPKTETQYF
- TRBD1 15 TRBJ1-2 TRBV14 TGTGCCAGCAGCCAAGCCGGGACAGGGGCAACTGGCTACACCTTC CASSQAGTGATGYTF
few - 13 TRBJ1-5 TRBV5-5 TGTGCCAGCAGCAGGACGGTTATCCAGCCCCAGCATTTT CASSRTVIQPQHF
- TRBD1 14 TRBJ2-2 TRBV6-1 TGTGCCAGCCGTAGAGGGGGCCCCGAGGGGGAGCTGTTTTTT CASRRGGPEGELFF
- TRBD1 17 TRBJ1-4 TRBV2 TGTGACAGCATAGTAGCAGGGGGCGCCGGGGATAATGAAAAACTGTTTTTT CDSIVAGGAGDNEKLFF
many TRBD1 14 TRBJ2-7 TRBV7-6 TGTGCCAGCAGCATCGACAGGGGCGATTACGAGCAGTACTTC CASSIDRGDYEQYF
many - 16 TRBJ2-1 TRBV12-3/TRBV12-4 TGTGCCAGCAACTTAGGGGGCGGGAGCTCCTACAATGAGCAGTTCTTC CASNLGGGSSYNEQFF
many - 14 TRBJ2-7 TRBV18 TGTGCCAGCTCCCCCGGGGAAGCCTCACGGGAGCAGTACTTC CASSPGEASREQYF
many - 13 TRBJ1-2 TRBV18 TGTGCCAGCTCACCATCAAGAAACTATGGCTACACCTTC CASSPSRNYGYTF
many TRBD2 14 TRBJ2-3 TRBV27 TGTGCCAGCAGCGTAGGGACTAGGGGAGATACGCAGTATTTT CASSVGTRGDTQYF
- - 16 TRBJ2-1 TRBV25-1 TGTGCCAGCAGTCCCCCATCCCGGAGCGCCTACAATGAGCAGTTCTTC CASSPPSRSAYNEQFF
many TRBD2 16 TRBJ2-3 TRBV5-1 TGCGCCAGCAGCCCGGGACTAGCGGGCACCCGGGATACGCAGTATTTT CASSPGLAGTRDTQYF
many - 15 TRBJ2-1 TRBV12-3/TRBV12-4 TGTGCCAGCAGCCCCCCCGGAGGGGCTTACAATGAGCAGTTCTTC CASSPPGGAYNEQFF
many - 13 TRBJ1-1 TRBV10-3 TGTGCCATCAGGCAACATGAGAACACTGAAGCTTTCTTT CAIRQHENTEAFF
many - 14 TRBJ2-5 TRBV7-2 TGTGCCAGCAGTTTCTACGTTCACCAAGAGACCCAGTACTTC CASSFYVHQETQYF
many - 14 TRBJ2-7 TRBV5-1 TGCGCCAGCAGCTTCCTAGTCGGCGAAAGCGAGCAGTACTTC CASSFLVGESEQYF
- - 17 TRBJ2-1 TRBV24-1 TGTGCCACCAGTGAAGCCCGGCCGGAGGGACCCTACAATGAGCAGTTCTTC CATSEARPEGPYNEQFF
- - 15 TRBJ2-1 TRBV19 TGTGCCAGTAGTATATCGGAGGGCCCCTGGGGTGAGCAGTTCTTC CASSISEGPWGEQFF
many - 15 TRBJ2-1 TRBV7-2 TGTGCCAGCAGCGGGCAAGGGGGGTCCTACAATGAGCAGTTCTTC CASSGQGGSYNEQFF